This T cell receptor beta chain is drawn from a study of T cells after yellow fever vaccination. TCRdb re-derived calls from the 5' RACE reads in MiXCR, one entry per CDR3 protein. Of about 240,000 distinct CDR3 sequences in the sample, less than 8.5% were seen once. The V and J ends lost 4 bases and 6 bases, in that order; junction bases with no gene match: 6. The germline CDR1 and CDR2 sequences are MNHNS and SASEGT. CDR3 length: 16 amino acids. The sequenced sample was CD4+ T cells sorted from PBMCs, obtained 15 days after the yellow fever booster vaccination. V gene TRBV6-1 combines with J gene TRBJ2-1, with 13 bases aligning to TRBD2. The TCR was taken from a young man who received the YFV17D yellow fever vaccine. The CDR3 is CASSAERLAGGNEQFF. In DNA form, the CDR3 reads TGTGCCAGCAGTGCCGAGCGACTAGCGGGAGGCAATGAGCAGTTCTTC.